These T cell receptor beta chains were read from a single sample in a study of blood T cell repertoires in COVID-19. Sequenced by immunoSEQ multiplex PCR; TCRdb stores in-frame clones only, minus some. Of about 240,000 clones in the sample, 84% were seen once. Source material: peripheral blood. These receptors came from a man aged 45 to 65 with acute or convalescent COVID-19. Each CDR3 is given with its conserved first and last residue. Each record gives: CDR3 protein, CDR3 DNA, clone size, V gene, D gene, J gene. A D gene is named only where the DNA matches it firmly. Expanded clones are given a class, and other clones once, few, many or no size at all.

CATLQTGNTIYF | TGTGCCACCCTACAGACCGGAAACACCATATATTTT | once | TRBV28 | . | TRBJ1-3
CSVEDRGNTEAFF | TGCAGCGTTGAAGATCGAGGTAACACTGAAGCTTTCTTT | . | TRBV29-1 | . | TRBJ1-1
CASSRDRGGGEKLFF | TGTGCCAGCAGCAGAGACAGGGGGGGTGGTGAAAAACTGTTTTTT | once | TRBV5-5 | TRBD1 | TRBJ1-4
CASSQRAGGNEQFF | TGTGCCAGCTCACAAAGAGCAGGTGGCAATGAGCAGTTCTTC | . | TRBV18 | . | TRBJ2-1
CASGLAKTGSVINEQFF | TGTGCTAGTGGTTTGGCCAAGACAGGGAGTGTAATAAATGAGCAGTTCTTC | . | TRBV12-5 | TRBD1 | TRBJ2-1
CASSVSGTDPYEQYF | TGTGCCAGCAGCGTTTCCGGGACAGACCCCTACGAGCAGTACTTC | . | TRBV7-2 | TRBD1 | TRBJ2-7
CASSFPGQQNTEAFF | TGTGCCAGCAGCTTCCCGGGACAACAGAACACTGAAGCTTTCTTT | . | TRBV11-2 | . | TRBJ1-1
CASSLGGTNEQFF | TGCGCCAGCAGCTTGGGAGGCACCAATGAGCAGTTCTTC | . | TRBV5-1 | . | TRBJ2-1
CASSYPDRARQPQHF | TGTGCCAGCAGTTACCCGGACAGGGCACGGCAGCCCCAGCATTTT | . | TRBV6-5 | TRBD1 | TRBJ1-5
CASSPGRLSNYGYTF | TGTGCCAGCTCACCAGGCAGACTTTCTAACTATGGCTACACCTTC | . | TRBV18 | . | TRBJ1-2
CASSQDPRVPQHF | TGTGCCAGCAGCCAGGACCCGCGGGTGCCCCAGCATTTT | once | TRBV3-1/TRBV3-2 | . | TRBJ1-5
CASSVEAGHTEAFF | TGTGCCAGCAGCGTAGAAGCAGGGCACACTGAAGCTTTCTTT | . | TRBV9 | . | TRBJ1-1
CAWRTGGAYEQYF | TGTGCCTGGAGGACAGGGGGCGCGTACGAGCAGTACTTC | . | TRBV30 | TRBD1 | TRBJ2-7
CASRRREDRGTGELFF | TGTGCCAGCCGGCGGAGAGAGGACAGGGGCACCGGGGAGCTGTTTTTT | . | TRBV28 | TRBD1 | TRBJ2-2
CASSHRSGLAGPQFF | TGTGCCAGCAGTCACCGATCGGGACTAGCGGGCCCACAGTTCTTC | . | TRBV6-5 | TRBD2 | TRBJ2-1
CASSYSRVNYGYTF | TGTGCCAGCAGTTACTCCAGGGTCAACTATGGCTACACCTTC | . | TRBV6-5 | . | TRBJ1-2
CASSESRAGGKNIQYF | TGCGCCAGCAGTGAGTCCCGCGCGGGGGGGAAAAACATTCAGTACTTC | . | TRBV10-2 | TRBD2 | TRBJ2-4
CASGPTGPTYEQYF | TGTGCCAGCGGCCCTACAGGCCCCACCTACGAGCAGTACTTC | . | TRBV5-4 | . | TRBJ2-7
CASSTTDSNRIF | TGTGCCAGCAGCACAACAGACAGCAACAGAATTTTT | . | TRBV6-5 | . | TRBJ1-4
CASSNERGGSKNTGELFF | TGTGCCAGCAGCAACGAGCGAGGGGGCTCGAAGAACACCGGGGAGCTGTTTTTT | few | TRBV9 | TRBD1 | TRBJ2-2
CAWSLQGVQETQYF | TGTGCCTGGAGTCTCCAGGGGGTCCAAGAGACCCAGTACTTC | . | TRBV30 | TRBD1 | TRBJ2-5
CASSRSGGNYGYTF | TGCGCCAGCAGTCGCTCAGGGGGTAACTATGGCTACACCTTC | few | TRBV4-1 | TRBD1 | TRBJ1-2
CASSPSYNQPQHF | TGTGCCAGCAGCCCCAGTTACAATCAGCCCCAGCATTTT | few | TRBV7-3 | . | TRBJ1-5
CASSLAAGVTDTQYF | TGTGCCAGCAGCTTAGCGGCAGGGGTTACAGATACGCAGTATTTT | . | TRBV7-9 | . | TRBJ2-3
CASSMRPNYGYTF | TGTGCCAGTAGTATGCGGCCAAACTATGGCTACACCTTC | . | TRBV19 | . | TRBJ1-2
CASSGRLGRHYEQYF | TGTGCCAGCAGTGGTAGACTAGGCCGACACTACGAGCAGTACTTC | . | TRBV27 | . | TRBJ2-7
CAWTLRGGTDTQYF | TGTGCCTGGACTTTACGGGGAGGCACAGATACGCAGTATTTT | . | TRBV30 | . | TRBJ2-3
CASSQGEVRPLHF | TGTGCCAGCAGCCAAGGGGAGGTCAGGCCCCTCCACTTT | . | TRBV4-2 | . | TRBJ1-6
CASSFPGGNYGYTF | TGTGCCAGCAGCTTTCCGGGGGGGAACTATGGCTACACCTTC | few | TRBV7-9 | . | TRBJ1-2
CASSLSTGGTSETQYF | TGTGCCAGCAGTTTATCGACAGGGGGCACGTCGGAGACCCAGTACTTC | . | TRBV28 | TRBD1 | TRBJ2-5
CASRKGQGEAQPQHF | TGTGCCAGCAGGAAGGGACAGGGGGAGGCTCAGCCCCAGCATTTT | . | TRBV2 | TRBD1 | TRBJ1-5
CATSRDRSRAEAFF | TGTGCCACCAGCAGAGATCGGTCGAGGGCTGAAGCTTTCTTT | . | TRBV15 | . | TRBJ1-1
CASSENTGGSGNTIYF | TGTGCCAGCAGTGAAAATACAGGCGGCTCTGGAAACACCATATATTTT | . | TRBV2 | . | TRBJ1-3
CASSLAFRGNQPQHF | TGTGCCAGCAGCTTAGCTTTCCGGGGCAATCAGCCCCAGCATTTT | . | TRBV7-8 | . | TRBJ1-5
CASRGLGQEETQYF | TGTGCCAGCAGAGGTTTAGGACAGGAAGAGACCCAGTACTTC | . | TRBV27 | TRBD1 | TRBJ2-5
CAISPGQANSPLHF | TGTGCCATCAGTCCGGGACAGGCAAATTCACCCCTCCACTTT | . | TRBV10-3 | TRBD1 | TRBJ1-6
CATSDRTLDYGYTF | TGTGCCACCTCCGACAGAACGCTAGACTATGGCTACACCTTC | . | TRBV15 | . | TRBJ1-2